Listed here are 5 T cell receptor beta chains from one sample, sequenced in a study of T-cell reconstitution after alpha-beta-depleted transplantation in children. As it was prepared, the TCRbeta library received unique molecular identifiers. One entry per CDR3 protein results from TCRdb running MiXCR on the PCR reads. The repertoire consists of 780,000 or so distinct CDR3 sequences, with roughly 15% occurring once and the leading ten covering under 6%. The specimen comprised PBMCs, mostly from graft donor cells, sampled 360 days after TCRalphabeta/CD19-depleted stem cell transplant. The source of these receptors is a male patient under 18 who had a stem cell transplant for acute lymphoblastic leukemia, so the T cells may come from the graft donor.

This clonotype was counted a few times. The chain recombines TRBV5-1 with TRBJ2-1, with D possibly matching TRBD1 (5 bases). Deletions cut 3 bases from V and 12 bases from J, with 25 bases between. Germline V lookup: CDR1 SGHRS, CDR2 YFSETQ. The length of the CDR3 is 16 residues. The CDR3 sequence is CASSSDGQGRVSRQFF. The CDR3 region has the DNA TGCGCCAGCAGCTCGGACGGGCAGGGCAGGGTTTCTAGGCAGTTCTTC.

This clonotype was counted only a few times. The chain recombines TRBV20-1 with TRBJ1-5; D not resolved. Germline V gene sequence: CDR1 DFQATT, CDR2 SNEGSKA (reference sequence). The CDR3 has 15 amino acids. Trimming took off 2 bases at V and 1 base at J, with 12 bases between the two ends. The chain's CDR3 is CSARSGGDSNQPQHF. As DNA, the CDR3 is TGCAGTGCTAGATCCGGAGGAGACAGCAATCAGCCCCAGCATTTT.

This clonotype appeared a few times. The gene calls are TRBV6-1 and TRBJ2-1; tentative D call: TRBD2 (5 bases). V was clipped by 2 bases and J by 9 bases, with 8 bases between them. The CDR3 consists of 12 residues. Per germline, CDR1 MNHNS and CDR2 SASEGT. CDR3 residues: CASSELAIEQFF. The CDR3 DNA is TGTGCCAGCAGTGAACTAGCAATTGAGCAGTTCTTC.

This clonotype was counted at least ten times. The CDR3 protein is CASSRGGYSYNEQFF. As DNA, the CDR3 is TGCGCCAGCAGCCGTGGGGGGTACTCCTACAATGAGCAGTTCTTC. The chain is built from TRBV5-1 and TRBJ2-1; TRBD2 is a possible D gene (6 bases). V lost 4 bases, J lost 0 bases, and 11 bases lay in between. The CDR3 is 15 residues long. Germline V gene lookup returns CDR1 SGHRS and CDR2 YFSETQ.

This clonotype was seen only a few times. The chain links TRBV3-1 to TRBJ1-5, with TRBD1 matching 9 bases. CDR3 length: 15 amino acids. Germline CDR1 reads LGHDT; CDR2 reads YNNKEL (reference sequence). The V segment lost 3 bases and the J segment 3 bases; nucleotides outside the gene matches: 3. CDR3 protein: CASSQHRGPNQPQHF. The CDR3 bases are TGTGCCAGCAGCCAGCACAGGGGGCCCAATCAGCCCCAGCATTTT.